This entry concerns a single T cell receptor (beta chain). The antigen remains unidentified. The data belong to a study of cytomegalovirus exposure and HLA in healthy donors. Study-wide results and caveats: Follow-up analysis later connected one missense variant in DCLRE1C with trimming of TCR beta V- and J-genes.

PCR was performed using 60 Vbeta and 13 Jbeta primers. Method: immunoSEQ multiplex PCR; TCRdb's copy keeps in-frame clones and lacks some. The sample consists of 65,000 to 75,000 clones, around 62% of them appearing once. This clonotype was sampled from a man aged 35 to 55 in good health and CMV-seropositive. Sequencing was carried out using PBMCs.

The CDR3 here is CAISDQRGTEAFF. The CDR3 DNA follows: TGTGCCATCAGTGATCAAAGGGGTACTGAAGCTTTCTTT. This chain uses TRBV10-3 with TRBJ1-1; D is perhaps TRBD1 (5 bases). Trimming pared 3 bases from V and 5 bases from J, leaving 10 bases between. Germline assignment: CDR1 ENHRY and CDR2 SYGVKD. The CDR3 runs 13 residues.